The source of this T cell receptor (beta chain) is a study of T-cell memory formation after mild COVID-19. Study information: The study found TCR clusters largely donor specific. Points from the study as a whole: Within pre-infection memory, some responding clones were found, suggesting cross-reactive memory joined. CD4/CD8 balance characterized clones contracting day 15 to 85, and CD4+ skew characterized later expanders.

The CDR3 runs 14 residues. Deletions cut 0 bases from V and 8 bases from J, with 13 bases between. CDR1 is MNHNY and CDR2 is SVGAGI in the germline V gene (reference sequence). A note on this clonotype: Its matching antigen is unknown.

One entry per CDR3 protein results from TCRdb running MiXCR on the 5' RACE reads. The sample yields some 120,000 distinct CDR3 sequences, around 6.3% seen once. Sequenced sample: PBMCs or a T cell subset sorted from them (not recorded which). The TCR comes from an adult woman who had mild COVID-19 (a few samples of this study predate the infection). Cell type and time point are not known. The V and J genes are TRBV6-6 and TRBJ1-1; D gene ambiguous. This CDR3 reads CASSYSEGHREAFF. In DNA, the CDR3 is TGTGCCAGCAGTTACTCCGAGGGTCACAGAGAAGCTTTCTTT.